The T cell receptor beta chain described here comes from a study of blood T cell repertoires in COVID-19. The wider study: The United States, Italy and Spain provided the acute and convalescent COVID-19 samples.

Trimming shortened V by 5 bases and J by 11 bases, and 15 bases separated the two germline ends. This CDR3 is built from 12 residues. Per the germline V gene, CDR1 is SNHLY and CDR2 is FYNNEI. Source study methods: From reference gene primer amplification, estimates of nucleated cell counts were derived. Here immunoSEQ multiplex PCR was the method, and the copy in TCRdb shows in-frame clones only, minus some. That table furnishes V, J and clone size, whereas the DNA furnished D and trimming. This table holds some 110,000 clones, 80% to 90% found once. This sequence joins TRBV2 and TRBJ2-5, with a possible D match to TRBD2 (6 bases). The sequencing sample was made of peripheral blood. This clonotype was sampled from a man between 65 and 85 years old who had recovered from COVID-19. CDR3 region: CASSFWGVDQYF. The CDR3 region has the DNA TGTGCCAGCAGTTTCTGGGGGGTCGATCAGTACTTC.